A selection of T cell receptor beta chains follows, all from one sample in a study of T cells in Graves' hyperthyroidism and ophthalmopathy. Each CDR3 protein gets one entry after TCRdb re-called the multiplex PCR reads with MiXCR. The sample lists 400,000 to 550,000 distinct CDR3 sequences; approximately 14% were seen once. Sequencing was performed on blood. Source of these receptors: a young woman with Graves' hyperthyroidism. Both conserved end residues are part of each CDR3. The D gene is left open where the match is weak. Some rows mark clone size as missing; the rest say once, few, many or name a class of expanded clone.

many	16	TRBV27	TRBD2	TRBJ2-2	CASSLGGRAPTGELFF	TGTGCCAGCAGTTTAGGCGGGAGGGCGCCCACCGGGGAGCTGTTTTTT
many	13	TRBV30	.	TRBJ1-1	CAWSKGVNTEAFF	TGTGCCTGGAGCAAGGGGGTGAACACTGAAGCTTTCTTT
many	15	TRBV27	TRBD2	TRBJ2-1	CASTLAGGLYNEQFF	TGTGCCAGCACCTTAGCGGGAGGTTTGTACAATGAGCAGTTCTTC
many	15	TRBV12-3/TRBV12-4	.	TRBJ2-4	CASSFLGGAGNIQYF	TGTGCCAGCAGTTTCCTCGGGGGCGCCGGAAACATTCAGTACTTC
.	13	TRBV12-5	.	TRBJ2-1	CASGLGTTNEQFF	TGTGCTAGTGGTTTGGGGACAACCAATGAGCAGTTCTTC
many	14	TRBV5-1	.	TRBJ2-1	CASSLARYYNEQFF	TGCGCCAGCAGCTTGGCCAGGTACTACAATGAGCAGTTCTTC
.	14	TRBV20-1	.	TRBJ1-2	CSARDSRREYGYTF	TGCAGTGCTAGAGATAGTCGCAGGGAATATGGCTACACCTTC
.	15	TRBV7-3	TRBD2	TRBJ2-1	CASSFPSGDDNEQFF	TGTGCCAGCAGCTTTCCAAGCGGGGACGACAATGAGCAGTTCTTC
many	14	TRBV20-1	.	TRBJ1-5	CSARPPTGTQPQHF	TGCAGTGCTAGACCCCCAACAGGGACTCAGCCCCAGCATTTT
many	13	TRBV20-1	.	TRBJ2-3	CSAPRGGTDTQYF	TGCAGTGCTCCGAGGGGCGGCACAGATACGCAGTATTTT
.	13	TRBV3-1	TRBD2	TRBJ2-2	CASSPGGFGELFF	TGTGCCAGCAGCCCGGGGGGATTCGGGGAGCTGTTTTTT
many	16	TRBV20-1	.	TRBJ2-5	CSASQGMGWYQETQYF	TGCAGTGCCAGCCAGGGGATGGGGTGGTACCAAGAGACCCAGTACTTC
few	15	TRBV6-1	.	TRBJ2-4	CASSSGRPSKNIQYF	TGTGCCAGCAGTTCCGGACGCCCGTCCAAAAACATTCAGTACTTC
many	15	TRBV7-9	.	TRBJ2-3	CASSSGTTSSDTQYF	TGTGCCAGCAGCTCAGGAACTACCTCAAGCGATACGCAGTATTTT
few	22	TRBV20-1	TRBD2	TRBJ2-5	CSARSMPSGTSGSNLNQETQYF	TGCAGTGCTAGATCAATGCCCAGTGGGACTAGCGGGAGTAACCTAAACCAAGAGACCCAGTACTTC
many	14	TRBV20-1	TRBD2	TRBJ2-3	CSCRGTSSSDTQYF	TGCAGTTGCAGAGGGACTAGTTCATCAGATACGCAGTATTTT
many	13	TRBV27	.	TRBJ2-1	CASSFGHYNEQFF	TGTGCCAGCAGTTTCGGGCACTACAATGAGCAGTTCTTC
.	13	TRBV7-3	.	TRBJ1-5	CASSRANNQPQHF	TGTGCCAGCAGTCGGGCGAACAATCAGCCCCAGCATTTT
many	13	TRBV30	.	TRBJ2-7	CAWSVGQTYEQYF	TGTGCCTGGAGTGTCGGACAGACCTACGAGCAGTACTTC
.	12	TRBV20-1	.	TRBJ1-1	CSARDPPSEAFF	TGCAGTGCTAGAGATCCCCCTAGTGAAGCTTTCTTT
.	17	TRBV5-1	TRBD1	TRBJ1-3	CASSLSPGQGSGNTIYF	TGCGCCAGCAGCCTATCTCCGGGACAGGGGTCTGGAAACACCATATATTTT
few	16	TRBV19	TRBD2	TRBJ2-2	CASTLLPGLAGGELFF	TGTGCCAGTACTCTACTTCCGGGACTAGCGGGAGGGGAGCTGTTTTTT
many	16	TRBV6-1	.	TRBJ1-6	CASSPPGRRTNSPLHF	TGTGCCAGCAGTCCCCCGGGACGCAGGACTAATTCACCCCTCCACTTT
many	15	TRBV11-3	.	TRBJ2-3	CASSLGGERTDTQYF	TGTGCCAGCAGCTTAGGGGGAGAGAGGACAGATACGCAGTATTTT
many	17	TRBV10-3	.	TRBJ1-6	CAISEGQRSSYNSPLHF	TGTGCCATCAGTGAGGGACAGCGGAGCTCCTATAATTCACCCCTCCACTTT
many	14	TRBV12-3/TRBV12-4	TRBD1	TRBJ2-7	CASSLGTGGYEQYF	TGCGCCAGCAGCTTGGGGACAGGGGGCTACGAGCAGTACTTC
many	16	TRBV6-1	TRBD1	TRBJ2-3	CASSAARQGVADTQYF	TGTGCCAGCAGCGCCGCCCGACAGGGAGTTGCAGATACGCAGTATTTT
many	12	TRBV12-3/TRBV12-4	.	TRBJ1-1	CASSPRDTEAFF	TGTGCCAGCAGCCCCAGGGACACTGAAGCTTTCTTT